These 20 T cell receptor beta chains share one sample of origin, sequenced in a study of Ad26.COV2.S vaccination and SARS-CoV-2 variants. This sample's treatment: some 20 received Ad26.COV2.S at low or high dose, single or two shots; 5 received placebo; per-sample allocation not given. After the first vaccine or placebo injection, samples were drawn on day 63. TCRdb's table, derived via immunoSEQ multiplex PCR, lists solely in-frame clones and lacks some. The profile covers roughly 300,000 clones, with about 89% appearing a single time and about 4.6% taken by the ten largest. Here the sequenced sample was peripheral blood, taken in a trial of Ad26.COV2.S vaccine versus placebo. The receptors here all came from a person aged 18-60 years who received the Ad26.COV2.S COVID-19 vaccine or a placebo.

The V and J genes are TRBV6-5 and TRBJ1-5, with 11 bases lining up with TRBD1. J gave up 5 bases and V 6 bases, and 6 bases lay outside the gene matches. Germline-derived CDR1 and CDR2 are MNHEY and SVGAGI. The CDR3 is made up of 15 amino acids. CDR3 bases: TGTGCCAGCAGATACGGACAGGGGGCCGATCAGCCCCAGCATTTT. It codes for CASRYGQGADQPQHF.

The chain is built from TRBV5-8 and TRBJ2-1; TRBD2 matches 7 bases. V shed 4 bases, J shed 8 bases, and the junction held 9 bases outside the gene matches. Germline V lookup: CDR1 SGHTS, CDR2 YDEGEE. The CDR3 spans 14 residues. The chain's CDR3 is CASSRDVGGDEQFF. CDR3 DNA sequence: TGTGCCAGCAGCAGGGACGTGGGAGGGGATGAGCAGTTCTTC.

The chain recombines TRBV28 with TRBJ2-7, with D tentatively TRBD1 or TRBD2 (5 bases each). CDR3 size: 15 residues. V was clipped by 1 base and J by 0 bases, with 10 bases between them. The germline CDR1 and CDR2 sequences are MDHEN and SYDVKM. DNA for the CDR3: TGTGCCAGCAGTTTATTTCGGGACGACTCCTACGAGCAGTACTTC. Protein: CASSLFRDDSYEQYF.

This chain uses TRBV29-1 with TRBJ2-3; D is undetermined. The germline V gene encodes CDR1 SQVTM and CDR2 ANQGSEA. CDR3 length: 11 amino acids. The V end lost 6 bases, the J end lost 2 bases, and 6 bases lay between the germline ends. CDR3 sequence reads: CSVFYTDTQYF. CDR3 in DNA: TGCAGCGTGTTCTACACAGATACGCAGTATTTT.

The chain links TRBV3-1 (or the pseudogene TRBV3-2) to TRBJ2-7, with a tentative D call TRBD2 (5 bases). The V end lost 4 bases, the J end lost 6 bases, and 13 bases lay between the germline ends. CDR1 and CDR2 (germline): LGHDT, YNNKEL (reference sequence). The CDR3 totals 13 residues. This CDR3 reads CASSLPPSGEQYF. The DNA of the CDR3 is TGTGCCAGCAGCCTCCCCCCCAGCGGCGAGCAGTACTTC.

As DNA, the CDR3 is TGTGCCAGTAGTATTCGGACAGGGGGTCAGCCCCAGCATTTT. As protein: CASSIRTGGQPQHF. This chain links TRBV19 with TRBJ1-5; 10 nucleotides line up with TRBD1. This CDR3 is built from 14 residues. V dropped 3 bases and J dropped 6; count of bases not matched to a gene: 2. Germline V lookup: CDR1 LNHDA, CDR2 SQIVND (reference sequence).

The CDR3 sequence: CASRDRGPDEQFF. For the CDR3, the DNA is TGTGCCAGCAGGGACAGGGGGCCGGATGAGCAGTTCTTC. The rearrangement joins TRBV25-1 to TRBJ2-1, with 11 nucleotides matching TRBD1. Germline CDR1 is MGHDK and CDR2 is SYGVNS. V was clipped by 6 bases and J by 8 bases; unmatched bases: 3. The CDR3 runs to 13 residues.

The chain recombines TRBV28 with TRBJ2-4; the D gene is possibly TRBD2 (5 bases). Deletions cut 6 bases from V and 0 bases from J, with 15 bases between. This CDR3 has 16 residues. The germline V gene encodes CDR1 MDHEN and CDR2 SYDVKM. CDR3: CASRSKRVGAKNIQYF. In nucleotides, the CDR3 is TGTGCCAGCAGGAGCAAGAGGGTTGGAGCCAAAAACATTCAGTACTTC.

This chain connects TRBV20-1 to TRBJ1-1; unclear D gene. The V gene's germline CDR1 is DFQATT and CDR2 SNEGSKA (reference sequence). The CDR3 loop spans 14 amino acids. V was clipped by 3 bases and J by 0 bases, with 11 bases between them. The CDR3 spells CSASSWRVNTEAFF. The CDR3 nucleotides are TGCAGTGCTAGTTCCTGGCGGGTGAACACTGAAGCTTTCTTT.

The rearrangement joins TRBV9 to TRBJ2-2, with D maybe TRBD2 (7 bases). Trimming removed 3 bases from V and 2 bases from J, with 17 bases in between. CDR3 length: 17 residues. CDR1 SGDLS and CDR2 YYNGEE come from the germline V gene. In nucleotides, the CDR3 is TGTGCCAGCAGCGCTAGAGGGAGGGGGTACAACACCGGGGAGCTGTTTTTT. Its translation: CASSARGRGYNTGELFF.

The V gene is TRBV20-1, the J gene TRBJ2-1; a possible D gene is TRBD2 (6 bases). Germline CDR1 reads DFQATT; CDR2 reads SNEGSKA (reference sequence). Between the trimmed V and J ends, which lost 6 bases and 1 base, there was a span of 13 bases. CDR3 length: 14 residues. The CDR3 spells CSASSGRSYNEQFF. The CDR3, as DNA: TGCAGTGCGAGTAGCGGACGATCCTACAATGAGCAGTTCTTC.

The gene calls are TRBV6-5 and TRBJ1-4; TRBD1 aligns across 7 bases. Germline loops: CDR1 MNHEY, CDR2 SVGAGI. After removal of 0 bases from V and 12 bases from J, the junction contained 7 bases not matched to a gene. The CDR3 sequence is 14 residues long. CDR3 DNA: TGTGCCAGCAGTTACTCAAGGGGGCCCGAACAACTGTTTTTT. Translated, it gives CASSYSRGPEQLFF.

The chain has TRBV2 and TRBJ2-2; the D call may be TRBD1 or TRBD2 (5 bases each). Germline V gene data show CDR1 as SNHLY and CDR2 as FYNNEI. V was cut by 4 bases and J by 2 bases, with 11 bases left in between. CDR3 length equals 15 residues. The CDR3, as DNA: TGTGCCAGCAGTGTGTATGGGGGAAACACCGGGGAGCTGTTTTTT. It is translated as CASSVYGGNTGELFF.

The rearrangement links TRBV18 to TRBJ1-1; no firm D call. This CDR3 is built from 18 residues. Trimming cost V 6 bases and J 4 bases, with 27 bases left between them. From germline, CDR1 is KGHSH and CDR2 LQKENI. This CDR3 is CASSRLPVTDLAVTEAFF. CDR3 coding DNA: TGTGCCAGCTCTCGCCTTCCTGTCACTGACCTGGCGGTCACTGAAGCTTTCTTT.

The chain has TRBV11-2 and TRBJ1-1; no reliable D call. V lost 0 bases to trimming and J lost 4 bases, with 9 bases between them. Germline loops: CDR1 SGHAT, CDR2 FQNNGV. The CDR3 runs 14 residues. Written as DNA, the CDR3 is TGTGCCAGCAGCTTAGAGCTGGGTTCCACTGAAGCTTTCTTT. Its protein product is CASSLELGSTEAFF.

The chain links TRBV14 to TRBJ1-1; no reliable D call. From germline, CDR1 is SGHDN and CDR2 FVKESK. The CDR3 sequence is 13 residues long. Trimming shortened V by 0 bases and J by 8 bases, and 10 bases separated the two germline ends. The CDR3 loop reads CASSQDVREEAFF. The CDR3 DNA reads TGTGCCAGCAGCCAAGATGTAAGGGAAGAAGCTTTCTTT.

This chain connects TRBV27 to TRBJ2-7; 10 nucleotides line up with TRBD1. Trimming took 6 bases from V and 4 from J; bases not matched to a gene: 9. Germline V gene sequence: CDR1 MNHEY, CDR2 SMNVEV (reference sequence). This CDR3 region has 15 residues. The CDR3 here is CASRRTTGGWYEQYF. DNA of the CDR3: TGTGCCAGCAGGCGAACGACAGGGGGCTGGTACGAGCAGTACTTC.

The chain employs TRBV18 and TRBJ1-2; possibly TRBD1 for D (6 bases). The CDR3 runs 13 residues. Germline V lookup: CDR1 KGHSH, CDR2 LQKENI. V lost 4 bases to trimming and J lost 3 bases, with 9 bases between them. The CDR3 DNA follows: TGTGCCAGCTCACAGGACAGAGACTATGGCTACACCTTC. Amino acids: CASSQDRDYGYTF.

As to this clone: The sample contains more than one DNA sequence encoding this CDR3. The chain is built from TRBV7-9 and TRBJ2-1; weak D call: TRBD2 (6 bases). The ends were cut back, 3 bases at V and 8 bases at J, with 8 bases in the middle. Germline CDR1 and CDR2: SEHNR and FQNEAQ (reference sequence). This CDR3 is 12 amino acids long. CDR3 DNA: TGTGCCAGCAGCTTGGGAGGTGATGAGCAGTTCTTC. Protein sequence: CASSLGGDEQFF.

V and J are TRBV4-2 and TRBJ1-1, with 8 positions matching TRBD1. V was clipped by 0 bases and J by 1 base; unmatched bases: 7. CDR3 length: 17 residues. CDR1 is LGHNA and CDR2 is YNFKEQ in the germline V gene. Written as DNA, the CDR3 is TGTGCCAGCAGCCAAGATGCGCCAGGGGGCGAGAACACTGAAGCTTTCTTT. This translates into CASSQDAPGGENTEAFF.